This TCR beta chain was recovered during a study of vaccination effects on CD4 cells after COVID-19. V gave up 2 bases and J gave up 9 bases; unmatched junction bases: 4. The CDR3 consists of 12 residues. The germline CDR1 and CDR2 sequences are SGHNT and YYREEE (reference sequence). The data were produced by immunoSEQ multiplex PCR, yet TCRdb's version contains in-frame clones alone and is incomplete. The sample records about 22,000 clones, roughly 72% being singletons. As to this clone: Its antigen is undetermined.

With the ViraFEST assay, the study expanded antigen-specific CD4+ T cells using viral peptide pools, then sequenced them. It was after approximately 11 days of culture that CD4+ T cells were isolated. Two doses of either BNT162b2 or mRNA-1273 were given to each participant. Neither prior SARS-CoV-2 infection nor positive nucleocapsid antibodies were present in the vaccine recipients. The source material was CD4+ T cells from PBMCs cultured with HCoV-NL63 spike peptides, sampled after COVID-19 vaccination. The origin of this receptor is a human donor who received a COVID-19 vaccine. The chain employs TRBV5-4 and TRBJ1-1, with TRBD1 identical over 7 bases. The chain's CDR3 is CASSFDRDQAFF. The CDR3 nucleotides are TGTGCCAGCAGCTTCGACAGGGACCAAGCTTTCTTT.